Given below is one TCR beta chain in context. The target antigen is unknown. V lost 5 bases and J lost 3; bases outside the gene matches: 7. Germline V lookup: CDR1 MNHEY, CDR2 SVGAGI. The CDR3 runs to 15 residues. This sample is part of a study of cytomegalovirus exposure and HLA in healthy donors. Findings of the study overall: Rare TCR sequences predominated, though certain public TCRs were found in many donors. That first-cohort TCR clusters tended to co-occur in the approximately 120 validation repertoires was found in a later analysis.

Assay used: immunoSEQ multiplex PCR; TCRdb lists only in-frame clones, some missing. The profile shows about 150,000 clones, roughly nine tenths of them singletons. The sequence came from a woman aged 18-35 years in good health and CMV-seropositive. The rearrangement links TRBV6-5 to TRBJ1-5; 7 bases match TRBD1. Sequencing was done on a sample of PBMCs. DNA for the CDR3: TGTGCCAGCAGTCCTCCGGGACAGTTCAATCAGCCCCAGCATTTT. This gives the protein CASSPPGQFNQPQHF.